This TCR beta chain was sequenced in a study of breast tumors, draining lymph nodes, adjacent tissues. The study, taken as a whole, reports: Compared with basal-like, luminal-like tumors shared significantly more repertoire with nontumor tissue.

CDR3 length: 15 residues. From germline, CDR1 is SNHLY and CDR2 FYNNEI. V was trimmed by 10 bases and J by 0 bases, leaving 16 bases between them. TCRdb re-derived calls from the multiplex PCR reads in MiXCR, one entry per CDR3 protein. The table shows about 20,000 distinct CDR3 sequences, with 43% occurring only once. With regard to this clonotype: The antigen is undetermined.

The sequence was collected from a female donor with breast cancer. Some clones in this sample may be carry-over from other donors' samples. Sequenced sample: breast tumor tissue. V gene TRBV2 combines with J gene TRBJ1-3, with D uncertain. CDR3 sequence reads: CATWAGYISGNTIYF. CDR3 DNA: TGTGCCACGTGGGCAGGTTACATCTCTGGAAACACCATATATTTT.